The 8 T cell receptor beta chains listed next were all sequenced from one sample in a study of T cells after yellow fever vaccination. In TCRdb, the 5' RACE reads were re-called with MiXCR into one record per CDR3 protein. The table records some 500,000 distinct CDR3 sequences, about 14% of them present only once. Sample: PBMCs, taken on the day of the yellow fever booster vaccination. These receptors were obtained from a man aged 30 to 45 who received the YFV17D yellow fever vaccine.

This clonotype was observed a handful of times. This sequence joins TRBV12-3 or TRBV12-4 and TRBJ2-2; TRBD2 agrees at 9 bases. The CDR3 is 15 residues long. J lost 5 bases, V lost 8 bases, and 9 bases had no gene match. The CDR3 region has the DNA TGTGCCAGCGGACCAGGGACTAGCTTAACCGGGGAGCTGTTTTTT. Translated, it gives CASGPGTSLTGELFF.

CDR3 in DNA: TGCAGTGCCAGGGGCCCAGCGGAGGGGGCAGATACGCAGTATTTT. Protein: CSARGPAEGADTQYF. This chain connects TRBV20-1 to TRBJ2-3; either TRBD1 or TRBD2 may fit D (6 bases each). This CDR3 region has 15 residues. Deletions cut 6 bases from V and 4 bases from J, with 20 bases between. Germline loops: CDR1 DFQATT, CDR2 SNEGSKA (reference sequence).

In this sample, this clonotype turned up many times. The chain combines TRBV5-6 with TRBJ1-3, with D hard to call. Germline CDR1 SGHDT, CDR2 YYEEEE. The V and J ends lost 4 bases and 0 bases respectively, with 5 bases between them. The CDR3 has 13 residues. The DNA for the CDR3 is TGTGCCAGCAGCCAGAGCTCTGGAAACACCATATATTTT. The encoded protein is CASSQSSGNTIYF.

The chain joins TRBV5-1 to TRBJ2-1, with TRBD2 matching over 10 bases. Germline V gives CDR1 SGHRS, CDR2 YFSETQ. This CDR3 has 19 amino acids. V lost 7 bases to trimming and J lost 9 bases; unmatched junction nucleotides: 25. The CDR3 spells CASAGGASGLADPRSEQFF. The CDR3 bases are TGCGCCAGCGCGGGGGGGGCGAGTGGACTAGCGGACCCTCGGAGTGAGCAGTTCTTC.

The CDR3 bases are TGCAGTGCCTGGGACAGGGGCAAGATGAACACTGAAGCTTTCTTT. Translation gives CSAWDRGKMNTEAFF. The chain is built from TRBV20-1 and TRBJ1-1; TRBD1 aligns across 10 bases. V gave up 6 bases and J gave up 0 bases; unmatched junction bases: 7. The germline V gene encodes CDR1 DFQATT and CDR2 SNEGSKA (reference sequence). The CDR3 length is 15 residues.

This clonotype occurred a few times. This chain connects TRBV5-1 to TRBJ2-1, with TRBD1 matching 11 bases. Germline lookup yields CDR1 SGHRS and CDR2 YFSETQ. Trimming at V came to 1 base and at J to 5 bases, leaving 5 bases not matched to a gene. The CDR3 has 16 amino acids. CDR3 nucleotide sequence: TGCGCCAGCAGCTTGAATGGACAGGGGGCAGACAATGAGCAGTTCTTC. This translates into CASSLNGQGADNEQFF.

V is TRBV20-1 and J is TRBJ2-5; 7 positions agree with TRBD2. The CDR3 is made up of 14 amino acids. V was clipped by 5 bases and J by 3 bases; unmatched bases: 9. Germline V CDR1 and CDR2: DFQATT, SNEGSKA (reference sequence). The CDR3 nucleotides are TGCAGTGCTCGGGGGGTTGGGGAAAAAGAGACCCAGTACTTC. Its protein product is CSARGVGEKETQYF.

The gene calls are TRBV7-2 and TRBJ2-7; no firm D call. Deletions cut 3 bases from V and 3 bases from J, with 15 bases between. CDR1 is SGHTA, CDR2 FQGNSA, per germline. CDR3 length: 15 amino acids. Written as DNA, the CDR3 is TGTGCCAGCAGCTTTGGTATAACCGGTTTCTACGAGCAGTACTTC. Translated, it gives CASSFGITGFYEQYF.